This TCR beta chain was profiled in a study of cytomegalovirus exposure and HLA in healthy donors (dated by TCRdb to about 2017). In the study overall: According to an earlier analysis of a few hundred of the donors, some 180 million T cells yielded 117 million unique TCR beta sequences and approximately 300 Gb of sequence data. Around 320 gigabases of sequencing data and tens of millions of unique TCR sequences were included in an early release covering roughly 700 HLA-typed donors. Of the roughly 400 genotyped donors, approximately 83% fell in the genetic ancestry cluster associated with self-reported Caucasian donors. The study aimed to test whether signatures of past pathogen exposure could be identified by cataloging public T cell receptors. Using immunosequencing, the study profiled T cell repertoires from 550 to 750 subjects and related those repertoires to cytomegalovirus serostatus. In addition to the first cohort of approximately 650 subjects, a separate validation cohort of under 150 different subjects was used. The study combined high-throughput TCR immunosequencing, statistical association of individual TCRs with disease status, and machine learning to predict cytomegalovirus infection status. A later analysis re-analyzed previously published TCR beta repertoires from 660 or so donors and added high-resolution HLA genotyping to study TCR occurrence patterns. In the later analysis, no new phenotypic data were used to find candidate immune exposures; instead, reliance was placed on TCR beta sequences and their occurrence across donors. An earlier analysis of 587 of the donors used high-throughput TCR beta sequencing to judge whether each TCR beta V gene segment behaved as functional or pseudogenic. Alongside the repertoire data, information on donor age, sex, ethnicity and CMV serostatus was compiled. A later genetic analysis used genome-wide SNP genotypes for about 65% of the 666 donors, treating that subset as a discovery cohort. Every repertoire in the discovery cohort had been generated on one and the same sequencing platform. Class I and class II HLA loci were covered by the typing at four-digit resolution. Typing coverage varied by locus: roughly 629-630 donors for A, B, C, DRB1 and DQB1; approximately 500 for DQA1; about 590 for DPA1; more than 450 for DPB1. Four or five DR-DQ haplotypes were handled as single units for association and clustering because linkage in the cohort was strong. On average, 235,054 unique TCR beta nucleotide sequences were sequenced per donor among 300 to 500 genotyped donors of the cohort, with about 17% of those sequences being non-productive.

This clone appeared a few times. Its cognate antigen has yet to be identified. No much larger clonotype is one base removed from it; base qualities were not supplied. Library preparation used the immunoSEQ multiplex PCR assay. For the multiplex PCR, a mixture combining 60 forward primers for TCR Vbeta segments and 13 reverse primers for TCR Jbeta segments was used. The CDR3 region of rearranged TCR beta genes was amplified from genomic DNA by a multiplex PCR assay. On the Illumina HiSeq System, the amplified TCR beta libraries were sequenced as 87-base-pair reads. In the source study's methods: A later analysis tallied tens of millions of unique TCR beta chains across the 666 repertoires, and roughly 11 million of those chains were shared by two or more donors. A nearest-neighbor algorithm error-corrected the raw reads and collapsed the reads into unique sequences, merging closely related sequences to remove PCR and sequencing errors. Alignment of CDR3 sequences to IMGT reference sequences was used to assign V, D and J gene segments. For a sequence to be retained, a match of at least six nucleotides was required to both a V gene segment and a J gene segment. Rearrangements were classified as productive when the CDR3 lacked stop codons and remained in frame with V and J, and all other rearrangements were classified as non-productive. CDR3 was defined according to IMGT convention as the region running from the second conserved V-encoded cysteine to the conserved J-encoded phenylalanine. Sequences without an unambiguous match to a single V gene segment were excluded from the earlier analysis of 450 to 650 of the donors. In an earlier analysis of around 600 of the donors, V segments were called functional above 56.7% productive rearrangements and were called segregating when the between-donor standard deviation exceeded 5%. A statistical classification framework was built to diagnose cytomegalovirus status from the catalog of TCR beta chain sequences. A later analysis assigned V and J genes by comparing TCR nucleotide sequences with IMGT/GENE-DB human TR gene sequences. The TCRdist pipeline was used in a later analysis to assign CDR3 sequences and most-parsimonious VDJ recombination scenarios. In a later analysis, each TCR beta chain was defined by its CDR3 amino acid sequence together with its V-gene family, and reads without a unique V-gene family were excluded. A later analysis removed 450 to 600 highly shared, low-generation-probability nucleotide sequences to deal with suspected cross-contamination and a sequencing artifact. In a later analysis, a clonal expansion index for each public chain was calculated from normalized within-repertoire ranks of inferred template counts. In a later analysis, generation probabilities were computed with a VDJ recombination model fitted to out-of-frame rearrangements, and the resulting probabilities were checked against IGoR. In a later analysis, TCR-TCR, TCR-HLA and TCR-CMV co-occurrence was scored with hypergeometric tests, and a repertoire-size bias correction was applied to TCR pairs. A later analysis estimated false discovery rates by permuting HLA or CMV assignments 20 times. In a later analysis, co-occurring TCRs were grouped using DBSCAN, with TCRdist sequence similarity added in when clustering inside HLA-allele-positive subsets. Co-occurrence clustering excluded repertoires with fewer than 30,000 or more than 120,000 public chains, plus five with anomalous nucleotide sharing. The table was pulled from immuneACCESS by TCRdb, which kept in-frame rearrangements only. Such tables lose some clones; where checked, under half of the loss comes from unresolved V genes, and the rest has no known cause. That table is the source of V, J and clone size, and D and trimming were worked out from the DNA. This sample lists about 140,000 clones; 73% were detected once. The ten largest clones represent about 15% of the sample.

Sequences SGHVS (CDR1) and FQNEAQ (CDR2) are obtained from the germline V gene. V and J lose 1 base and 6 bases, and a span of 5 bases separates them. From the cysteine up to the phenylalanine, the CDR3 has a length of 12 residues. Only the CDR3 DNA is retained, 36 bases long and in frame from the first base. The cohort comprised 710 or so healthy bone marrow donors. At the time of sampling, all cohort members were nominally healthy, though unrecorded immune exposures were likely present. Of the 690 or so cohort members, roughly 290 had a positive CMV serostatus and about 350 had a negative one, while no CMV serostatus was recorded for the donor. A peripheral blood sample was collected from each donor, and TCR beta sequencing was performed on peripheral blood mononuclear cells. Genomic DNA extraction from the blood cell samples was performed with the Qiagen DNeasy Blood Extraction Kit. On the study overall, not on this receptor specifically: According to a later analysis, TCR association rates differed among HLA loci, with DRB1 alleles showing the most associated TCRs and HLA-C alleles showing the fewest. In this cohort, only TCR beta chains were sequenced, and detectable features were limited by the absence of alpha or paired-chain data. Because counts were too low, 15 to 20 rarely observed V segments, including chromosome 9 orphons, were left out of the earlier analysis of 587 of the donors. Some IMGT-functional V segments, including TRBV6-2 and TRBV6-3, could not be distinguished by the 87-base-pair reads and were therefore excluded. CMV serostatus was the only immune exposure information available for the cohort. In an earlier analysis of around 600 of the donors, most TCR beta V segments were observed in productive rearrangements about 90% or about 30% of the time, broadly matching IMGT annotations. In vitro tests confirmed that a few of the cytomegalovirus-associated TCR beta chains recognize cytomegalovirus antigens. A cluster of highly shared sequence variants was judged likely to represent a technical artifact of the sequencing pipeline. The study gave a list of 150 to 200 TCR beta chains associated with cytomegalovirus. Because HLA typing was unavailable for some donors at each locus, only the typed subset was used in association tests. In a later genetic analysis, fewer N-insertions in productive TCRs were reported among donors in an Asian-associated ancestry cluster than the approximately 710-donor mean. Most TCR sequences were observed very rarely across donors, whereas some public TCRs were present in many individuals. A further reported finding was that TCR beta sequences accurately predicted the HLA-A and HLA-B alleles for most subjects in the first cohort. In a later analysis, 16,951 TCR beta sequences were associated with specific HLA alleles at a false discovery rate of 0.05. A later analysis reported that several top co-occurrence clusters appeared linked to parvovirus B19, influenza, CMV and Epstein-Barr virus. Strong co-occurrence of HLA alleles, especially DR and DQ, made assigning TCR associations to individual alleles difficult. Presence/absence analyses assumed roughly uniform sequencing depth across donors, an assumption that may not hold. The authors suggested that the approach could potentially be generalized to other disease states and immunological phenotypes. Cytomegalovirus status was reported to be diagnosed by the classifier with high specificity and sensitivity in both the original and validation cohorts. A later genetic analysis associated a missense DCLRE1C variant with V-gene and J-gene trimming of TCR beta chains, and an independent cohort replicated the association. Linkage disequilibrium might explain the correlated functional status among segregating V segments, but an unknown experimental factor could not be excluded. In a later analysis, HLA-associated TCR beta chains showed more clonal expansion and lower generation probabilities than non-associated chains that were equally common. According to a later analysis, most CMV-associated TCR beta chains appeared to be HLA-restricted, and the HLA associations seemed to be driven largely by CMV exposure.

The sequenced sample was PBMCs. The TCR originated in a human donor in good health. The V and J segments used are TRBV7-8 and TRBJ2-3; no D gene is confidently identified. The bases read TGTGCCAGCAGCTTAGGGGCCGATACGCAGTATTTT. Translated, this gives CASSLGADTQYF. With all but the CDR3 taken from the reference TRBV7-8 and TRBJ2-3 genes, the full variable domain is: GAGVSQSPRYKVAKRGQDVALRCDPISGHVSLFWYQQALGQGPEFLTYFQNEAQLDKSGLPSDRFFAERPEGSVSTLKIQRTQQEDSAVYLCASSLGADTQYFGPGTRLTVL.